These 9 T cell receptor beta chains were all obtained from the same sample, sequenced in a study of blood T cell repertoires in COVID-19. Using immunoSEQ multiplex PCR, the repertoire was profiled, and TCRdb retains in-frame clones only, with some absent. The repertoire consists of 100,000 to 110,000 clones, with about 77% occurring once and the leading ten covering 9% to 14%. Material for sequencing was peripheral blood. The receptors come from a woman in her sixties or seventies with acute or convalescent COVID-19.

The chain uses TRBV5-6 and TRBJ1-5; D might be TRBD1 (5 bases). Trimming removed 2 bases at V and 5 bases at J, with 11 bases between. The CDR3 spans 14 residues. Germline lookup yields CDR1 SGHDT and CDR2 YYEEEE. The CDR3 loop is CASSFGATDQPQHF. The CDR3 region has the DNA TGTGCCAGCAGCTTTGGGGCCACGGATCAGCCCCAGCATTTT.

Remarks on this clone: The sample holds other DNA sequences that translate to the same CDR3. The rearrangement uses TRBV7-8 and TRBJ1-4; no reliable D call. Trimming pared 6 bases from V and 2 bases from J, leaving 10 bases between. This CDR3 has 14 amino acids. Germline CDR1 and CDR2: SGHVS and FQNEAQ. This CDR3 reads CASSYKRTNEKLFF. In nucleotides, the CDR3 is TGTGCCAGCAGTTATAAGAGGACTAATGAAAAACTGTTTTTT.

V and J are TRBV5-1 and TRBJ1-3; possibly TRBD1 for D (5 bases). V was pared by 4 bases and J by 0 bases, with 11 bases between. The CDR3 has 15 residues. The germline V gene encodes CDR1 SGHRS and CDR2 YFSETQ. As DNA, the CDR3 is TGCGCCAGCAGCCCGGGGGGGAGCTCTGGAAACACCATATATTTT. Translated, it gives CASSPGGSSGNTIYF.

V is TRBV5-8 and J is TRBJ1-4; 9 nucleotides match TRBD1. The V gene's germline CDR1 is SGHTS and CDR2 YDEGEE. This CDR3 has 17 amino acids. V dropped 4 bases and J dropped 10; count of bases not matched to a gene: 17. CDR3 residues: CASSLPRWGQGGGKLFF. DNA of the CDR3: TGTGCCAGCAGCCTACCCCGGTGGGGACAGGGAGGAGGAAAACTGTTTTTT.

V and J are TRBV2 and TRBJ2-7, with 11 bases that match TRBD2. Unmatched junction bases numbered 10, after V lost 6 bases and J lost 0 bases. The CDR3 totals 17 residues. Germline-derived CDR1 and CDR2 are SNHLY and FYNNEI. The CDR3 spells CASRPGLAADPSYEQYV. The CDR3 nucleotides are TGTGCCAGCAGACCGGGACTAGCGGCGGACCCCTCCTACGAGCAGTACGTC.

The sample holds a few counts of this clone. The chain combines TRBV3-1 (or the pseudogene TRBV3-2) with TRBJ1-5; D remains ambiguous. The ends were cut back, 1 base at V and 8 bases at J, with 15 bases in the middle. The CDR3 is 15 residues long. The germline V gene encodes CDR1 LGHDT and CDR2 YNNKEL (reference sequence). CDR3 in DNA: TGTGCCAGCAGCCAAGGTCTTAACGTACCGGAGCCCCAGCATTTT. Amino acid sequence: CASSQGLNVPEPQHF.

The chain combines TRBV20-1 with TRBJ2-3, with D perhaps matching TRBD1 (5 bases). V lost 3 bases, J lost 0 bases, and 13 bases lay in between. Germline V CDR1 and CDR2: DFQATT, SNEGSKA (reference sequence). This CDR3 is built from 15 residues. The CDR3 DNA follows: TGCAGTGCTAGTGAAGGGTGGGGCAGCACAGATACGCAGTATTTT. It encodes CSASEGWGSTDTQYF.

This chain links TRBV28 with TRBJ1-5, with 7 bases identical to TRBD1. This CDR3 is 13 amino acids long. Trimming cost V 10 bases and J 7 bases; bases outside gene matches: 10. Germline CDR1 is MDHEN and CDR2 is SYDVKM. CDR3 in DNA: TGTGCCAACTCTAAGGGGGCCGGGCAGCCCCAGCATTTT. As protein: CANSKGAGQPQHF.

This clone was counted between two and nine times. The chain joins TRBV4-1 to TRBJ1-5, with D maybe TRBD1 (5 bases). V was cut by 0 bases and J by 6 bases, with 18 bases left in between. The V gene's germline CDR1 is MGHRA and CDR2 YSYEKL. There are 17 residues in the CDR3. The CDR3 loop reads CASSQDPQARTTQPQHF. As DNA, the CDR3 is TGCGCCAGCAGCCAAGATCCCCAGGCGCGGACAACTCAGCCCCAGCATTTT.